One sample yielded the 3 T cell receptor beta chains listed below, sequenced in a study of spatial heterogeneity in lung cancer. Time point here: sample taken at primary tumor resection. The study sequenced unsorted whole RNA from tumor, nontumor lung or frozen PBMC. TCRdb re-analysed the 5' RACE reads in MiXCR, keeping a single row per CDR3 protein. The sample lists over 10,000 distinct CDR3 sequences; 3.9% were seen once. Sequenced material: PBMCs, taken at surgery. The receptors were gathered from a male donor with early-stage non-small cell lung cancer.

This clonotype has a count of ten or more. This beta chain represents an off-target read in a library built for alpha chains; its size is of limited meaning. The chain is built from TRBV7-2 and TRBJ2-3, with D unclear. There are 13 residues in the CDR3. The germline CDR1 and CDR2 sequences are SGHTA and FQGNSA. Trimming cost V 3 bases and J 4 bases, with 8 bases left between them. CDR3 nucleotide sequence: TGTGCCAGCAGCTTCTCCGGATCAGATACGCAGTATTTT. Amino acid sequence: CASSFSGSDTQYF.

This clonotype came up many times. This beta chain is an unintended read in a library built for alpha chains; its size means little. The V call is TRBV29-1, the J call TRBJ2-7; 10 positions match TRBD1. Germline assignment: CDR1 SQVTM and CDR2 ANQGSEA. V shed 4 bases and J 7 bases; nucleotides not matched to a gene: 10. The CDR3 contains 14 residues. The CDR3 sequence: CSVAPSTGGSEQYF. The CDR3, as DNA: TGCAGCGTTGCCCCCTCGACAGGGGGCTCGGAGCAGTACTTC.

Comments on this clonotype: This beta chain was picked up by a library intended for alpha chains and is off target, so its count carries little meaning. This rearrangement joins TRBV12-3 or TRBV12-4 to TRBJ2-1; TRBD2 is a possible D gene (6 bases). The V end lost 3 bases, the J end lost 9 bases, and 15 bases lay between the germline ends. The CDR3 is 14 residues long. The CDR3 nucleotides are TGTGCCAGCAGTTTCTTCCTAGGGAGGAGTGAGCAGTTCTTC. This sequence encodes CASSFFLGRSEQFF.